These T cell receptor beta chains were read from a single sample in a study of vaccination effects on CD4 cells after COVID-19. No antigen has been assigned to these receptors. Here immunoSEQ multiplex PCR was the method, and the copy in TCRdb shows in-frame clones only, minus some. The sample yields under 25,000 clones, about three quarters seen once. The sequences come from CD4+ T cells from PBMCs cultured with HCoV-NL63 spike peptides, collected before COVID-19 vaccination. Receptors originate from a human donor who received a COVID-19 vaccine. The CDR3 runs from the conserved cysteine through the conserved F or W. D genes are given only for firm matches. Part of the rows lack a size; the others show once, few, many or a class for expanded clones.

D | J | size | V | CDR3 | DNA
- | TRBJ2-3 | - | TRBV6-5 | CASTLAGSTDTQYF | TGTGCCAGTACTCTGGCGGGGAGCACAGATACGCAGTATTTT
TRBD1 | TRBJ2-7 | few | TRBV9 | CASSVGPGGNEQYF | TGTGCCAGCAGCGTAGGCCCAGGGGGCAACGAGCAGTACTTC
- | TRBJ2-3 | - | TRBV5-4 | CASSLAAEGNTQYF | TGTGCCAGCAGCTTGGCGGCGGAGGGAAATACGCAGTATTTT
- | TRBJ2-5 | - | TRBV9 | CASSVGGPGETQYF | TGTGCCAGCAGCGTAGGGGGCCCCGGGGAGACCCAGTACTTC
- | TRBJ2-3 | once | TRBV3-1/TRBV3-2 | CASSSRRGGTQYF | TGTGCCAGCAGCTCAAGGAGAGGGGGTACGCAGTATTTT
TRBD1 | TRBJ2-2 | - | TRBV10-3 | CAIEGQGSGELFF | TGTGCCATCGAAGGACAGGGGTCCGGGGAGCTGTTTTTT
- | TRBJ1-5 | - | TRBV2 | CASSDLGWAGGNQPQHF | TGTGCCAGCAGTGACCTAGGTTGGGCAGGCGGCAATCAGCCCCAGCATTTT
TRBD1 | TRBJ1-4 | - | TRBV7-2 | CASSPRTGGIEKLFF | TGTGCCAGCAGCCCCAGGACAGGGGGGATAGAAAAACTGTTTTTT
- | TRBJ1-3 | - | TRBV29-1 | CSAGTGLNTIYF | TGCAGCGCCGGGACCGGGTTAAACACCATATATTTT
- | TRBJ2-6 | few | TRBV7-9 | CASSLQGPSGANVLTF | TGTGCCAGCAGCTTACAGGGTCCGTCTGGGGCCAACGTCCTGACTTTC
- | TRBJ1-6 | few | TRBV2 | CASSGDYNSPLHF | TGTGCCAGCAGTGGGGATTATAATTCACCCCTCCACTTT
- | TRBJ1-1 | once | TRBV30 | CAWSVPGSGKAEAFF | TGTGCCTGGAGTGTACCCGGGTCGGGGAAGGCTGAAGCTTTCTTT
- | TRBJ1-4 | - | TRBV5-4 | CASSLGGTGEKLFF | TGTGCCAGCAGCTTGGGGGGGACGGGTGAAAAACTGTTTTTT
TRBD1 | TRBJ2-7 | - | TRBV2 | CASSERGQSTAGEQYF | TGTGCCAGCAGTGAAAGGGGACAGAGCACCGCCGGCGAGCAGTACTTC
- | TRBJ2-7 | few | TRBV18 | CASSPSARGPSGEQYF | TGTGCCAGCTCACCCTCGGCTAGGGGTCCCAGCGGCGAGCAGTACTTC
- | TRBJ1-1 | - | TRBV27 | CASSLAGGTEAFF | TGTGCCAGCAGTTTGGCCGGGGGCACTGAAGCTTTCTTT
TRBD1 | TRBJ2-7 | - | TRBV6-2/TRBV6-3 | CASSYPTGTGSGEQYF | TGTGCCAGCAGTTACCCCACCGGGACAGGGTCCGGCGAGCAGTACTTC
- | TRBJ2-3 | - | TRBV12-5 | CASGPRTDTQYF | TGTGCTAGTGGCCCTCGTACAGATACGCAGTATTTT
TRBD1 | TRBJ1-6 | - | TRBV28 | CASSARTGYNSPLHF | TGTGCCAGCAGTGCCCGGACAGGATATAATTCACCCCTCCACTTT
TRBD1 | TRBJ1-2 | - | TRBV19 | CASSIRQGYYGYTF | TGTGCCAGTAGTATTAGACAGGGGTACTATGGCTACACCTTC
- | TRBJ1-3 | - | TRBV6-5 | CASSYSLAGAGNTIYF | TGTGCCAGCAGTTACTCGTTGGCGGGTGCTGGAAACACCATATATTTT
- | TRBJ1-1 | - | TRBV3-1/TRBV3-2 | CASSPIRRGRTEAFF | TGTGCCAGCAGCCCCATACGGCGCGGTAGGACTGAAGCTTTCTTT
- | TRBJ2-1 | - | TRBV28 | CASSLGDEQFF | TGTGCCAGCAGCCTTGGGGATGAGCAGTTCTTC
- | TRBJ2-7 | - | TRBV20-1 | CSARVQQYF | TGCAGTGCTAGAGTCCAGCAGTACTTC
- | TRBJ1-6 | - | TRBV11-2 | CASSPLGAHSSLHF | TGTGCCAGCAGCCCCCTTGGGGCTCATTCATCCCTCCACTTT
- | TRBJ1-4 | - | TRBV7-9 | CASSLGRQSLATNEKLFF | TGTGCCAGCAGCTTAGGACGGCAATCTTTAGCAACTAATGAAAAACTGTTTTTT